A selection of T cell receptor beta chains follows, all from one sample in a study of technical replicates of blood from a handful of donors. The method was immunoSEQ multiplex PCR; TCRdb's version includes in-frame clones alone and lacks a portion of them. Of roughly 71,000 clones listed, roughly 92% were seen once; the top ten hold over 0.35%. The sequenced sample was T cells isolated from PBMCs. These receptors came from a human donor in good health. The CDR3 runs from the conserved cysteine through the conserved F or W. The D gene is left open where the match is weak. The size field is filled for only some rows; it gives once, few, many or a size class.

TRBV11-2	TRBJ1-2	TRBD1	.	CASSPDRDYGYTF	TGTGCCAGCAGCCCGGACAGGGACTATGGCTACACCTTC
TRBV6-1	TRBJ1-3	.	.	CASSEASKGGGNTIYF	TGTGCCAGCAGTGAAGCTAGTAAAGGGGGAGGAAACACCATATATTTT
TRBV6-1	TRBJ2-1	TRBD2	.	CASSELASGSYNEQFF	TGTGCCAGCAGTGAACTTGCTAGCGGTTCCTACAATGAGCAGTTCTTC
TRBV7-8	TRBJ1-2	TRBD1	once	CASSFPEEGANYGYTF	TGTGCCAGCAGCTTCCCAGAAGAGGGGGCGAACTATGGCTACACCTTC
TRBV18	TRBJ1-3	.	.	CASSLGQNTIYF	TGTGCCAGCTCACTGGGACAAAACACCATATATTTT
TRBV7-3	TRBJ2-5	TRBD2	.	CASSLLAGGQETQYF	TGTGCCAGCAGCTTATTAGCGGGAGGGCAAGAGACCCAGTACTTC
TRBV2	TRBJ2-7	TRBD2	once	CARGGHEQYF	TGTGCCCGGGGGGGCCACGAGCAGTACTTC
TRBV6-1	TRBJ2-2	TRBD2	.	CASSEPRSSGSGGELFF	TGTGCCAGCAGTGAACCGCGGTCTAGCGGGAGTGGCGGGGAGCTGTTTTTT
TRBV28	TRBJ1-5	.	.	CASSPGGSGNQPQHF	TGTGCCAGCAGCCCGGGGGGATCGGGCAATCAGCCCCAGCATTTT
TRBV5-4	TRBJ2-3	.	.	CASSARTDITDTQYF	TGTGCCAGCAGCGCCAGGACAGATATCACAGATACGCAGTATTTT
TRBV19	TRBJ2-3	TRBD2	.	CASSPSSGTSDTQYF	TGTGCCAGTAGTCCCTCTAGCGGGACGTCAGATACGCAGTATTTT
TRBV4-3	TRBJ2-1	TRBD1	.	CASSQTGLGYEQFF	TGCGCCAGCAGCCAGACAGGGTTGGGGTATGAGCAGTTCTTC
TRBV5-1	TRBJ2-7	.	.	CASSLEQSYEQYF	TGCGCCAGCAGCTTGGAACAGTCCTACGAGCAGTACTTC
TRBV13	TRBJ1-1	.	.	CASSLDPFSGTEAFF	TGTGCCAGCAGCTTAGACCCGTTTTCGGGCACTGAAGCTTTCTTT
TRBV7-6	TRBJ2-3	TRBD2	.	CASSLAASGGTSTDTQYF	TGTGCCAGCAGCTTAGCGGCTAGCGGGGGTACTAGCACAGATACGCAGTATTTT
TRBV18	TRBJ2-1	.	.	CASSPPDYEALNEQFF	TGTGCCAGCTCACCACCGGACTACGAGGCCCTCAATGAGCAGTTCTTC
TRBV28	TRBJ2-3	TRBD2	.	CASSLWGGRGTDTQYF	TGTGCCAGCAGTTTGTGGGGGGGTAGGGGCACAGATACGCAGTATTTT
TRBV6-6	TRBJ2-1	TRBD2	.	CASRLGTSGFDEQFF	TGTGCCAGCAGACTGGGGACTAGCGGGTTCGATGAGCAGTTCTTC
TRBV30	TRBJ2-1	TRBD2	.	CAWDTGLAGPNEQFF	TGTGCCTGGGACACCGGACTAGCGGGTCCTAATGAGCAGTTCTTC
TRBV10-1	TRBJ2-1	TRBD2	.	CASSETRREGEQFF	TGCGCCAGCAGTGAGACCCGAAGGGAGGGTGAGCAGTTCTTC
TRBV19	TRBJ1-5	TRBD1	once	CASSKDREGNQPQHF	TGTGCCAGTAGTAAGGACAGGGAGGGCAATCAGCCCCAGCATTTT
TRBV9	TRBJ2-7	TRBD1	.	CASSVLDRVSEQYF	TGTGCCAGCAGCGTATTGGACAGGGTAAGCGAGCAGTACTTC
TRBV19	TRBJ2-2	.	.	CASSIGVTGELFF	TGTGCCAGTAGTATCGGGGTCACCGGGGAGCTGTTTTTT
TRBV30	TRBJ1-2	.	.	CAWSLEITTYGYTF	TGTGCCTGGAGTCTCGAAATTACAACCTATGGCTACACCTTC
TRBV4-3	TRBJ2-2	.	.	CASSSRGETGELFF	TGCGCCAGCTCCTCCAGGGGAGAGACCGGGGAGCTGTTTTTT
TRBV7-9	TRBJ2-7	TRBD1	.	CASSSQGARNEQYF	TGTGCCAGCAGCTCCCAGGGGGCAAGGAACGAGCAGTACTTC
TRBV5-1	TRBJ1-2	.	.	CASSLGQPYGYTF	TGCGCCAGCAGCTTGGGACAGCCCTATGGCTACACCTTC
TRBV7-9	TRBJ2-1	TRBD2	.	CASSPASGRDEQFF	TGTGCCAGCAGCCCGGCTAGCGGGAGGGATGAGCAGTTCTTC
TRBV6-1	TRBJ1-4	TRBD1	.	CASSVPGGSEKLFF	TGTGCCAGCAGTGTGCCAGGGGGCTCAGAAAAACTGTTTTTT
TRBV27	TRBJ1-4	.	.	CASSREDREKLFF	TGTGCCAGCAGTCGGGAGGATCGCGAAAAACTGTTTTTT
TRBV28	TRBJ2-2	.	.	CASTLAGELFF	TGTGCCAGCACCTTAGCCGGGGAGCTGTTTTTT
TRBV6-6	TRBJ1-4	TRBD1	.	CASTGDREYEKLFF	TGTGCCAGCACCGGGGACAGGGAGTATGAAAAACTGTTTTTT
TRBV2	TRBJ2-7	TRBD2	.	CASIQREFEQYF	TGTGCCAGCATCCAGCGGGAATTCGAGCAGTACTTC
TRBV7-7	TRBJ2-7	.	.	CASSLEGGYEQYF	TGTGCCAGCAGCTTGGAGGGGGGGTACGAGCAGTACTTC
TRBV29-1	TRBJ1-1	.	.	CSALPTFTEAFF	TGCAGCGCCCTACCGACATTCACTGAAGCTTTCTTT
TRBV28	TRBJ1-2	TRBD1	.	CASSSQTGGADGYTF	TGTGCCAGCAGTTCGCAGACAGGGGGCGCAGACGGCTACACCTTC
TRBV9	TRBJ1-2	TRBD1	.	CASSPGEGARYGYTF	TGTGCCAGCAGCCCTGGAGAGGGGGCTAGATATGGCTACACCTTC
TRBV5-4	TRBJ2-2	.	few	CASSSNRNTGELFF	TGTGCCAGCAGCTCAAACAGGAACACCGGGGAGCTGTTTTTT
TRBV27	TRBJ2-5	.	.	CASSLDGEETQYF	TGTGCCAGCAGTTTGGACGGGGAAGAGACCCAGTACTTC
TRBV27	TRBJ1-5	.	.	CASRGHSVQPQHF	TGTGCCAGCAGGGGACATTCCGTTCAGCCCCAGCATTTT